The clone carrying this T cell receptor beta chain was seen a few times. Its antigen is unknown. A much bigger clone sits one base away, suggesting this may be a read error. The data are from a study of regulatory T cells in long-lasting Graves disease. As to time point: newly diagnosed GD, antithyroid drugs for less than 3 months. PBMCs provided the RNA from which the TCR library was made. The diagnosis of Graves' disease used American Thyroid Association guidelines. Library construction for TCR beta used iRepertoire HTBI primers and Arm-PCR of CDR3 regions. TCRdb fed the multiplex PCR reads into MiXCR, producing one record per CDR3 protein. The sample shows around 230,000 distinct CDR3 sequences, around 17% of them seen only once. Notes on the study in general: Since the sample size was small, accuracy may have been reduced. Fewer public clonotypes were shared by new patients (roughly 970) than by persistent patients (approximately 2,700). Newly diagnosed Graves' patients had higher TCR diversity than persistent ones.

The CDR3 runs to 14 residues. Looked up from germline, CDR1 is MNHEY and CDR2 is SVGAGI. This TCR came from a female donor with Graves disease. Specimen: peripheral blood mononuclear cells (PBMCs), collected at new diagnosis, from a patient treated with antithyroid drugs. This rearrangement joins TRBV6-5 to TRBJ1-1; possibly TRBD1 for D (5 bases). DNA for the CDR3: TGTGCCAGCAGTTATTCTCCGGGACCTACTGAAGCTTCCTTT. It is translated as CASSYSPGPTEASF.